This TCR beta chain was recovered during a study of cytomegalovirus exposure and HLA in healthy donors. Study-level results: It was 150 or so TCR beta chains that were listed as cytomegalovirus-associated. After further analysis at a later stage, 17,000 or so TCR beta sequences were associated with HLA alleles at 0.05 false discovery rate. Certain indistinguishable V segments, among them TRBV6-2 and TRBV6-3, were excluded. Reportedly, HLA-A and HLA-B alleles of most subjects were accurately predicted from TCR beta.

Germline V CDR1 and CDR2: SGDLS, YYNGEE. V gave up 0 bases and J gave up 3 bases; unmatched junction bases: 5. The CDR3 totals 15 residues. As for this clone: Its antigen is currently unknown.

13 Jbeta primers and 60 Vbeta primers were used for the PCR. TCRdb keeps only in-frame clones here, not all; method: immunoSEQ multiplex PCR. In the table there are roughly 120,000 clones, under 80% of which are singletons. This clonotype originated in a woman aged 45-59 years in good health and CMV-seropositive. Sequenced input: PBMCs. This chain connects TRBV9 to TRBJ2-5, with 7 positions matching TRBD2. CDR3 in amino acids: CASSVGTRWEETQYF. DNA of the CDR3: TGTGCCAGCAGCGTAGGGACTAGATGGGAAGAGACCCAGTACTTC.